The entry below describes one T cell receptor beta chain. The sample is drawn from a study of T cell changes during pregnancy in multiple sclerosis. Produced via immunoSEQ multiplex PCR; TCRdb's table is partial and in-frame only. The sample yields some 11,000 clones, about 86% seen once. Sequencing was performed on CD8+ T cells from peripheral blood mononuclear cells, taken in the second trimester of pregnancy. The TCR was taken from a female donor in good health, enrolled as a control in a pregnancy study.

The CDR3 is CASSLGQGSYEQYF. The CDR3, as DNA: TGTGCCAGCAGTCTTGGACAGGGCTCCTACGAGCAGTACTTC. The chain employs TRBV27 and TRBJ2-7; 8 nucleotides match TRBD1. Germline values: CDR1 MNHEY, CDR2 SMNVEV (reference sequence). V shed 5 bases and J 0 bases; nucleotides not matched to a gene: 3. There are 14 residues in the CDR3.